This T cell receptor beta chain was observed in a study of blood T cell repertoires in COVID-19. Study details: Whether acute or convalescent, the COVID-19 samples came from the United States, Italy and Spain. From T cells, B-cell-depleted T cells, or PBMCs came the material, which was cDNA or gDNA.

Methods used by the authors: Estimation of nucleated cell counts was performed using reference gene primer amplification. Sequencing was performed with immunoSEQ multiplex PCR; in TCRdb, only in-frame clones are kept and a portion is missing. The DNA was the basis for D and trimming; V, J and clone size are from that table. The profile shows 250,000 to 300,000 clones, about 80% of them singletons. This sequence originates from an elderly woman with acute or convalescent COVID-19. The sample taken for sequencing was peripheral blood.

The CDR3 reads CASSRSGGIGNEQFF. The CDR3 nucleotides are TGTGCCAGCAGCCGCTCAGGGGGTATCGGCAATGAGCAGTTCTTC. The chain links TRBV3-1 (or the pseudogene TRBV3-2) to TRBJ2-1; 7 bases are shared with TRBD1. CDR3 size: 15 residues. V dropped 4 bases and J dropped 6; count of bases not matched to a gene: 9. Germline CDR1 LGHDT, CDR2 YNNKEL (reference sequence).